Listed here is a single T cell receptor (beta chain). This record comes from a study of T cells expressing NK-cell markers. Germline CDR1 and CDR2: SQVTM and ANQGSEA. CDR3 length: 14 amino acids. With UMIs, 5'RACE template switching was used to make TCR beta cDNA. TCRdb re-called the 5' RACE reads and shows each CDR3 protein once, DNA omitted. Its listing shows about 260,000 distinct CDR3 sequences. J is TRBJ1-1 and V is TRBV29-1; with no DNA, the TCRdb D assignment of TRBD1 cannot be verified. This TCR was recovered from a man aged 18 to 29 in good health. Material for sequencing was blood T cells: a sorted CD56 or NKG2C T cell subset, CD4+ or CD8+ T cells, or bulk PBMC T cells (not recorded which). CDR3 protein: CSVDQGLGNTEAFF.